The 21 T cell receptor beta chains given below trace back to one sample, sequenced in a study of blood T cell repertoires in COVID-19 (dated by TCRdb to 2018 to 2020). Library preparation employed the immunoSEQ multiplex PCR assay. The immuneACCESS repertoire file appears here via TCRdb, limited to in-frame rearrangements. These files lack a portion of the clones; in checked studies, under half of the deficit traces to unresolved V genes, and the cause of the others is not known. In this sample the table shows about 51,000 clones, approximately 89% of which occur a single time. The top ten constitute approximately 3% of the sample. The sequenced sample was peripheral blood. The receptors derive from a man aged 45-65 years with acute or convalescent COVID-19.

The J gene is TRBJ1-5, the V gene TRBV30; tentative D call: TRBD1 (5 bases). This CDR3 region has 15 residues. Germline V gene lookup returns CDR1 GTSNPN and CDR2 SVGIG (reference sequence). Trimming stripped 0 bases from V and 2 bases from J, with 11 bases between. CDR3 DNA: TGTGCCTGGAGTGTGGGGGGTAGGGGCAATCAGCCCCAGCATTTT. This encodes CAWSVGGRGNQPQHF.

V is TRBV5-6 and J is TRBJ1-4; D call uncertain. Germline assignment: CDR1 SGHDT and CDR2 YYEEEE. V gave up 2 bases and J gave up 4 bases, with 9 bases separating them. There are 14 residues in the CDR3. In DNA, the CDR3 is TGTGCCAGCAGCTTTCGTGGGCTTAATGAAAAACTGTTTTTT. It translates to CASSFRGLNEKLFF.

The sample holds one count of this clone. The chain combines TRBV12-3 or TRBV12-4 with TRBJ2-5; the D gene is possibly TRBD1 (5 bases). V lost 7 bases and J 5 bases, leaving 5 bases between the germline ends. The CDR3 loop spans 10 amino acids. This CDR3 reads CASKGETQYF. The CDR3 region has the DNA TGTGCCAGCAAGGGGGAGACCCAGTACTTC.

V is TRBV5-1 and J is TRBJ1-6; a weak D match, TRBD1 (5 bases). The germline V gene has CDR1 SGHRS and CDR2 YFSETQ. The CDR3 totals 15 residues. Trimming took 0 bases from V and 10 from J, leaving 14 bases between them. The chain's CDR3 is CASSLESGSNSPLHF. CDR3 nucleotide sequence: TGCGCCAGCAGCTTGGAGTCAGGGTCAAACTCACCCCTCCACTTT.

DNA for the CDR3: TGTGCCTTCACGAGGGGACAGGTGACAGATGGCTACACCTTC. Its protein is CAFTRGQVTDGYTF. The J gene is TRBJ1-2, the V gene TRBV30, with 8 bases fitting TRBD1. The junction had 13 bases not matched to a gene; V was cut back by 7 bases and J by 6 bases. The CDR3 covers 14 residues. CDR1 and CDR2 from the germline V gene are GTSNPN and SVGIG (reference sequence).

This chain uses TRBV28 with TRBJ2-7; D perhaps matches TRBD2 (5 bases). The CDR3 is 13 residues long. Between the trimmed V and J ends, which lost 2 bases and 6 bases, there was a span of 11 bases. The germline gives CDR1 MDHEN, CDR2 SYDVKM. CDR3 sequence reads: CASSLGEFVEQYF. Here the CDR3 DNA reads TGTGCCAGCAGTTTAGGGGAGTTCGTCGAGCAGTACTTC.

As DNA, the CDR3 is TGTGCCAGCAGCTTAGGACAGATGAACACTGAAGCTTTCTTT. Its protein is CASSLGQMNTEAFF. The rearrangement uses TRBV7-2 and TRBJ1-1, with D perhaps TRBD1 (5 bases). The V end was cut by 1 base, the J end by 0 bases, with 6 bases between. The CDR3 has 14 residues. Germline CDR1 SGHTA, CDR2 FQGNSA.

V gene TRBV10-2 combines with J gene TRBJ1-1; weak D call: TRBD1 (5 bases). The CDR3 consists of 15 residues. The V gene lost 0 bases and the J gene lost 4 bases, with 12 bases spanning the gap. Germline V gene lookup returns CDR1 WSHSY and CDR2 SAAADI. CDR3 nucleotides: TGCGCCAGCAGTGAGTCGGGGCAGGGTCGCACTGAAGCTTTCTTT. Protein product: CASSESGQGRTEAFF.

J is TRBJ1-6 and V is TRBV28; D is possibly TRBD1 (6 bases). This CDR3 has 14 residues. V was pared by 5 bases and J by 9 bases, with 14 bases between. Germline V CDR1 and CDR2: MDHEN, SYDVKM. The CDR3 is CASSIGQHGSPLHF. Here the CDR3 DNA reads TGTGCCAGCAGTATCGGACAGCATGGTTCACCCCTCCACTTT. Full variable domain (missing parts from reference TRBV28 and TRBJ1-6): DVKVTQSSRYLVKRTGEKVFLECVQDMDHENMFWYRQDPGLGLRLIYFSYDVKMKEKGDIPEGYSVSREKKERFSLILESASTNQTSMYLCASSIGQHGSPLHFGNGTRLTVT.

The rearrangement joins TRBV3-1 (or the pseudogene TRBV3-2) to TRBJ1-3; unclear D gene. Trimming removed 1 base from V and 1 base from J, with 2 bases in between. Per germline, CDR1 LGHDT and CDR2 YNNKEL (reference sequence). The CDR3 covers 13 residues. The CDR3 loop is CASSQVSGNTIYF. As DNA, the CDR3 is TGTGCCAGCAGCCAAGTATCTGGAAACACCATATATTTT.

This rearrangement joins TRBV18 to TRBJ1-1, with a weak D call TRBD1 (6 bases). This CDR3 is 15 amino acids long. Trimming removed 5 bases at V and 7 bases at J, with 20 bases between. Germline assignment: CDR1 KGHSH and CDR2 LQKENI. The CDR3 nucleotides read TGTGCCAGCTCAAGGGATCTGGGGGGGCAAGGTGAAGCTTTCTTT. Translating it yields CASSRDLGGQGEAFF.

The chain couples TRBV11-2 to TRBJ2-2; 12 nucleotides line up with TRBD2. Trimming cost V 3 bases and J 6 bases; bases outside gene matches: 5. Germline CDR1 SGHAT, CDR2 FQNNGV. This CDR3 is 16 amino acids long. CDR3 loop: CASSFLAGGQSGELFF. CDR3 nucleotide sequence: TGTGCCAGCAGCTTTCTAGCGGGGGGGCAATCCGGGGAGCTGTTTTTT.

This chain uses TRBV6-5 with TRBJ2-3; D is possibly TRBD1 (5 bases). Per germline, CDR1 MNHEY and CDR2 SVGAGI. V shed 0 bases and J shed 9 bases, with 13 bases lying between them. The CDR3 totals 14 residues. The CDR3, as DNA: TGTGCCAGCAGTTACTCCAAGACAGTGGACACGCAGTATTTT. Protein product: CASSYSKTVDTQYF.

V and J are TRBV19 and TRBJ1-1, with a weak D call TRBD1 (6 bases). The CDR3 is made up of 13 amino acids. The V end was cut by 6 bases, the J end by 1 base, with 9 bases between. Germline CDR1 LNHDA, CDR2 SQIVND (reference sequence). CDR3: CASRRTANTEAFF. CDR3 coding DNA: TGTGCCAGTAGGAGGACAGCGAACACTGAAGCTTTCTTT.

The rearrangement links TRBV10-1 to TRBJ2-1, with TRBD2 matching 11 bases. The CDR3 has 16 amino acids. Germline V CDR1 and CDR2: WNHNN, SYGVQD (reference sequence). The V segment lost 6 bases and the J segment 9 bases; nucleotides outside the gene matches: 13. The chain's CDR3 is CASRGSGTSGRGEQFF. CDR3 DNA: TGCGCCAGCAGGGGGTCCGGGACTAGCGGCCGGGGTGAGCAGTTCTTC.

The chain uses TRBV12-3 or TRBV12-4 and TRBJ2-7; maybe TRBD2 (5 bases). V was trimmed by 3 bases and J by 3 bases, leaving 9 bases between them. The CDR3 consists of 13 residues. CDR3: CASSLLRDYEQYF. In nucleotides, the CDR3 is TGTGCCAGCAGTTTGCTACGGGACTACGAGCAGTACTTC.

The J gene is TRBJ2-3, the V gene TRBV4-1; the D is unclear. CDR3 length: 17 amino acids. Germline CDR1 is MGHRA and CDR2 is YSYEKL. The V and J ends lost 0 bases and 1 base respectively, with 14 bases between them. The CDR3 nucleotides are TGCGCCAGCAGCCAAGATCGAGCCAGCGAACGCACAGATACGCAGTATTTT. This encodes CASSQDRASERTDTQYF.

The V and J genes are TRBV11-3 and TRBJ2-3; D possibly corresponds to TRBD2 (7 bases). Germline assignment: CDR1 SGHNT and CDR2 YENEEA. The CDR3 is made up of 15 amino acids. Trimming removed 3 bases from V and 3 bases from J, with 13 bases in between. CDR3 DNA: TGTGCCAGCAGCTTGCCGGGGGGCAAAACAGATACGCAGTATTTT. This translates into CASSLPGGKTDTQYF.

The J gene is TRBJ2-7, the V gene TRBV4-1; 10 bases align to TRBD2. Germline CDR1 reads MGHRA; CDR2 reads YSYEKL. J gave up 0 bases and V 1 base, and 6 bases lay outside the gene matches. The CDR3 spans 17 residues. The chain's CDR3 is CASSQGGTSESSYEQYF. The CDR3 nucleotides are TGCGCCAGCAGCCAAGGTGGGACTAGCGAGAGCTCCTACGAGCAGTACTTC.

V is TRBV28 and J is TRBJ2-7; TRBD1 matches 11 bases. After removal of 4 bases from V and 4 bases from J, the junction contained 12 bases not matched to a gene. The V gene's germline CDR1 is MDHEN and CDR2 SYDVKM. The CDR3 is 17 amino acids. This CDR3 is CASSYPPPGQGGYEQYF. The CDR3 coding sequence is TGTGCCAGCAGTTACCCGCCACCGGGACAGGGGGGTTACGAGCAGTACTTC. The full variable domain, its missing parts supplied by reference TRBV28 and TRBJ2-7, is DVKVTQSSRYLVKRTGEKVFLECVQDMDHENMFWYRQDPGLGLRLIYFSYDVKMKEKGDIPEGYSVSREKKERFSLILESASTNQTSMYLCASSYPPPGQGGYEQYFGPGTRLTVT.

The chain carries TRBV5-1 and TRBJ1-1; D perhaps matches TRBD1 (6 bases). This CDR3 is built from 17 residues. The germline V gene encodes CDR1 SGHRS and CDR2 YFSETQ. Deletions cut 0 bases from V and 0 bases from J, with 15 bases between. The CDR3 sequence: CASSLVSGGIVNTEAFF. The CDR3 nucleotides are TGCGCCAGCAGCTTGGTGTCGGGGGGCATTGTGAACACTGAAGCTTTCTTT.